These 24 T cell receptor beta chains were sequenced from one sample in a study of T cells in Graves' hyperthyroidism and ophthalmopathy. RNA transcripts were the template for amplifying TCR beta CDR3 regions. HTBI primers drove first-round RT-PCR of the TCR CDR3. One entry per CDR3 protein, called by TCRdb with MiXCR from the multiplex PCR reads. This sample has under 450,000 distinct CDR3 sequences, with approximately 14% found just once. The sequenced sample was blood. These receptors originate from a woman under 30 with Graves' hyperthyroidism.

This clonotype has a handful of counts. CDR3 sequence: CASSFRDKNTQYF. The CDR3 DNA follows: TGCGCCAGCAGCTTCAGGGATAAAAATACGCAGTATTTT. The chain is built from TRBV4-1 and TRBJ2-3; a possible D gene is TRBD1 (5 bases). This CDR3 has 13 residues. Per the germline V gene, CDR1 is MGHRA and CDR2 is YSYEKL. V was pared by 5 bases and J by 7 bases, with 13 bases between.

There are many counts of this clonotype. The rearrangement uses TRBV12-3 or TRBV12-4 and TRBJ2-2, with TRBD1 matching 7 bases. The CDR3 has 17 residues. With V trimmed by 6 bases and J by 1 base, 11 bases remained unmatched. CDR3 loop: CASRAFGQDLNTGELFF. CDR3 coding DNA: TGTGCCAGCAGGGCCTTCGGACAGGACCTGAACACCGGGGAGCTGTTTTTT.

This clonotype was seen at least ten times. The rearrangement joins TRBV5-1 to TRBJ2-5; TRBD1 is a possible D gene (6 bases). V lost 4 bases and J 4 bases, leaving 14 bases between the germline ends. Per germline, CDR1 SGHRS and CDR2 YFSETQ. The CDR3 loop spans 14 amino acids. CDR3 in DNA: TGCGCCAGCAGCAGGGGGAACGCGAGAGAGACCCAGTACTTC. It is translated as CASSRGNARETQYF.

This clonotype was seen only a few times. The chain couples TRBV19 to TRBJ2-2; D gene ambiguous. With 4 bases removed from V and 1 base from J, the gap between germline ends came to 10 bases. Germline loops: CDR1 LNHDA, CDR2 SQIVND (reference sequence). CDR3 length: 15 amino acids. CDR3 loop: CASSSPDVNTGELFF. For the CDR3, the DNA is TGTGCCAGTAGTAGTCCGGACGTGAACACCGGGGAGCTGTTTTTT.

This clonotype was counted at least ten times. The chain combines TRBV5-1 with TRBJ2-7; no clear D. The germline gives CDR1 SGHRS, CDR2 YFSETQ. V lost 0 bases and J lost 3, with 7 bases in between. The CDR3 is 13 residues long. The CDR3 sequence is CASSLEGFYEQYF. CDR3 coding DNA: TGCGCCAGCAGCTTGGAAGGGTTCTACGAGCAGTACTTC.

This clonotype has ten or more counts. The chain uses TRBV5-1 and TRBJ1-6; D is uncertain. The V gene lost 7 bases and the J gene lost 8 bases, with 16 bases spanning the gap. The germline gives CDR1 SGHRS, CDR2 YFSETQ. This CDR3 comprises 14 residues. The CDR3 nucleotides are TGCGCCAGCGGCCGCGAGACGGTGGATTCACCCCTCCACTTT. Translating it yields CASGRETVDSPLHF.

The sample holds many counts of this clonotype. The chain combines TRBV24-1 with TRBJ2-5, with 8 bases lining up with TRBD2. The CDR3 runs 15 residues. With 4 bases clipped from V and 5 bases from J, the junction kept 8 bases outside the gene matches. Germline CDR1 KGHDR, CDR2 SFDVKD. CDR3 bases: TGTGCCACCAGTGACGTGAGCGGGAGAGGGGAGACCCAGTACTTC. It specifies CATSDVSGRGETQYF.

This clonotype was seen many times. The V call is TRBV10-3, the J call TRBJ1-1; no reliable D call. V was pared by 7 bases and J by 4 bases, with 13 bases between. Germline CDR1 is ENHRY and CDR2 is SYGVKD. This CDR3 contains 13 residues. In DNA, the CDR3 is TGTGCCATCAAGTTGAGGGAGGGCACTGAAGCTTTCTTT. Its protein is CAIKLREGTEAFF.

This clonotype turned up a few times. The rearrangement links TRBV6-1 to TRBJ2-7; weak D call: TRBD2 (5 bases). Germline V gene sequence: CDR1 MNHNS, CDR2 SASEGT. The CDR3 is 15 amino acids. The ends were cut back, 6 bases at V and 1 base at J, with 16 bases in the middle. DNA of the CDR3: TGTGCCAGCAGCCGAGGAACCGGGAAGTCCTACGAGCAGTACTTC. Its protein is CASSRGTGKSYEQYF.

The V gene is TRBV10-1, the J gene TRBJ2-2, with 7 positions matching TRBD1. The CDR3 length is 14 residues. J lost 6 bases, V lost 7 bases, and 8 bases had no gene match. From germline, CDR1 is WNHNN and CDR2 SYGVQD (reference sequence). In DNA form, the CDR3 reads TGCGCCAGCAAACGGGACAGCACTTCCGGGGAGCTGTTTTTT. Residues: CASKRDSTSGELFF.

In this sample, this clonotype turned up many times. The chain carries TRBV29-1 and TRBJ2-2; TRBD2 matches 8 bases. After removal of 2 bases from V and 5 bases from J, the junction contained 7 bases not matched to a gene. The CDR3 extends over 15 amino acids. Germline CDR1 is SQVTM and CDR2 is ANQGSEA. The CDR3: CSVEKVAGKTGELFF. CDR3 sequence (DNA): TGCAGCGTTGAAAAGGTAGCGGGAAAGACCGGGGAGCTGTTTTTT.

Many counts were recorded for this clonotype. This chain joins TRBV10-2 and TRBJ2-3, with TRBD2 matching over 11 bases. Trimming removed 6 bases from V and 7 bases from J; junction bases left unmatched: 12. CDR3 length: 16 residues. Germline CDR1 and CDR2: WSHSY and SAAADI. CDR3 amino acids: CASSPGTSGGGNTQYF. The CDR3 bases are TGCGCCAGCAGCCCCGGGACTAGCGGAGGAGGGAATACGCAGTATTTT.

This clonotype was seen many times. CDR3 in amino acids: CASSLLGQGYGYTF. The CDR3 nucleotides read TGCGCCAGCAGCTTGCTGGGACAGGGATATGGCTACACCTTC. The genes are TRBV5-1 and TRBJ1-2; 9 nucleotides line up with TRBD1. The V and J ends lost 1 base and 5 bases, in that order; junction bases with no gene match: 3. Per the germline V gene, CDR1 is SGHRS and CDR2 is YFSETQ. The CDR3 totals 14 residues.

In its sample, this clonotype was seen many times. J is TRBJ1-5 and V is TRBV10-3, with D unclear. Trimming left V 10 bases short and J 4 bases short, with 11 bases between. Germline assignment: CDR1 ENHRY and CDR2 SYGVKD. The length of the CDR3 is 12 residues. CDR3 protein: CATRRENQPQHF. In DNA, the CDR3 is TGTGCCACCAGACGGGAGAATCAGCCCCAGCATTTT.

This clonotype was seen ten or more times. The V and J genes are TRBV7-8 and TRBJ1-5, with 11 positions matching TRBD1. V lost 1 base, J lost 4 bases, and 6 bases stayed unmatched. The germline CDR1 and CDR2 sequences are SGHVS and FQNEAQ. This CDR3 spans 17 amino acids. CDR3: CASSLDRTGGGNQPQHF. DNA for the CDR3: TGTGCCAGCAGCTTAGATCGGACAGGGGGCGGTAATCAGCCCCAGCATTTT.

A few counts support this clonotype. The rearrangement uses TRBV10-3 and TRBJ2-7, with 14 bases aligning to TRBD2. The CDR3 spans 17 residues. CDR1 is ENHRY and CDR2 is SYGVKD in the germline V gene. V gave up 4 bases and J gave up 4 bases; unmatched junction bases: 9. CDR3 nucleotides: TGTGCCATCAGTGTGATCCCGGGACTAGCGGGAGTTTACGAGCAGTACTTC. It translates to CAISVIPGLAGVYEQYF.

This chain links TRBV27 with TRBJ1-4; 8 nucleotides align to TRBD1. Germline V lookup: CDR1 MNHEY, CDR2 SMNVEV (reference sequence). This CDR3 region has 16 residues. V lost 4 bases and J lost 4; bases outside the gene matches: 8. This chain's CDR3 is CASSSRGLSRNEKLFF. The CDR3, as DNA: TGTGCCAGCAGTTCCAGGGGGCTAAGCCGTAATGAAAAACTGTTTTTT. Combining the CDR3 with reference TRBV27 and TRBJ1-4 gives the whole variable domain EAQVTQNPRYLITVTGKKLTVTCSQNMNHEYMSWYRQDPGLGLRQIYYSMNVEVTDKGDVPEGYKVSRKEKRNFPLILESPSPNQTSLYFCASSSRGLSRNEKLFFGSGTQLSVL.

As concerns this clonotype: This may arise from a read error, as a much more abundant clone is one base away. The rearrangement joins TRBV20-1 to TRBJ2-2, with 9 bases identical to TRBD1. CDR1 DFQATT and CDR2 SNEGSKA come from the germline V gene (reference sequence). CDR3 length: 15 residues. The CDR3 DNA is TGCAGTGTTAGACCCGGACAGGGGAGCACCGGGGAGCTGTTTTTT. It specifies CSVRPGQGSTGELFF.

This clonotype was observed at least ten times. The chain couples TRBV19 to TRBJ2-2; the match to TRBD2 covers 9 bases. The CDR3 has 16 amino acids. Unmatched junction bases numbered 8, after V lost 9 bases and J lost 0 bases. Germline lookup yields CDR1 LNHDA and CDR2 SQIVND (reference sequence). The CDR3 nucleotides read TGTGCCAGCCGCTTGGCGGGAGGGACGAACACCGGGGAGCTGTTTTTT. Its protein is CASRLAGGTNTGELFF.

This clonotype was recorded at least ten times. V usage is TRBV4-1 and J usage is TRBJ2-7; 9 positions match TRBD2. V shed 4 bases and J 2 bases; nucleotides not matched to a gene: 9. The length of the CDR3 is 16 residues. Germline CDR1 is MGHRA and CDR2 is YSYEKL. CDR3 in amino acids: CASSPRWREGTYEQYF. In nucleotides, the CDR3 is TGCGCCAGCAGCCCGAGATGGCGGGAGGGTACCTACGAGCAGTACTTC.

A word on this clonotype: A much larger clone sits a single nucleotide away, making a read error possible. The chain couples TRBV18 to TRBJ2-5, with TRBD2 identical over 8 bases. V gave up 5 bases and J gave up 4 bases; unmatched junction bases: 9. The CDR3 has 15 amino acids. CDR1 is KGHSH, CDR2 LQKENI, per germline. The CDR3 bases are TGTGCCAGCTCAACCCCCCGGGGGGGACGAGAGACCCAGTACTTC. The encoded protein is CASSTPRGGRETQYF.

This rearrangement joins TRBV7-9 to TRBJ1-6; D ambiguous. V was cut by 1 base and J by 7 bases, with 11 bases left in between. This CDR3 is built from 15 residues. The germline gives CDR1 SEHNR, CDR2 FQNEAQ (reference sequence). DNA for the CDR3: TGTGCCAGCAGCTTAGGGTCGGCTTCCAATTCACCCCTCCACTTT. Residues: CASSLGSASNSPLHF.

Many counts were recorded for this clonotype. This chain links TRBV24-1 with TRBJ2-7; a possible D gene is TRBD2 (6 bases). CDR1 is KGHDR, CDR2 SFDVKD, per germline. This CDR3 is built from 13 residues. Trimming removed 11 bases at V and 6 bases at J, with 19 bases between. Here the CDR3 reads CASGRGSASEQYF. The DNA for the CDR3 is TGTGCCAGTGGGCGGGGTTCCGCCAGCGAGCAGTACTTC.

This clonotype occurred a few times. The genes are TRBV9 and TRBJ1-6; TRBD1 matches 11 bases. Trimming removed 4 bases from V and 10 bases from J; junction bases left unmatched: 7. In germline, CDR1 is SGDLS, CDR2 YYNGEE. The CDR3 has 15 amino acids. Written as DNA, the CDR3 is TGTGCCAGCAGCAGAGACCGGGACAGGGGGTCACCCCTCCACTTT. It yields the protein CASSRDRDRGSPLHF.